These 15 T cell receptor beta chains share one sample of origin, sequenced in a study of long-term antiretroviral therapy in people with HIV (dated by TCRdb to the early 2020s). The immunoSEQ hsTCRB v3.0 assay was used at survey level resolution to sequence the TRB variable region. The table comes from immuneACCESS by way of TCRdb, which keeps in-frame sequences with V and J called. Part of the clones is missing from these tables; in studies checked, under half for an unresolved V gene and the rest for unknown reasons. The sample table records under 30,000 clones; more than 85% of these occur just once. The ten largest clonotypes hold 7% to 8% of the sample. Sequenced here: unsorted PBMCs, sampled around 5 years before starting antiretroviral therapy. Source of these receptors: a man between 45 and 60 years old with HIV.

This rearrangement joins TRBV2 to TRBJ2-7, with TRBD2 matching 10 bases. From germline, CDR1 is SNHLY and CDR2 FYNNEI. V dropped 4 bases and J dropped 9; count of bases not matched to a gene: 6. CDR3 size: 13 residues. The CDR3 DNA reads as TGTGCCAGCAGTGCTAGCGGGAGTTCCGTGCAGTACTTC. It translates to CASSASGSSVQYF.

The chain carries TRBV5-4 and TRBJ1-1; no clear D gene. V lost 1 base to trimming and J lost 1 base, with 5 bases between them. This CDR3 contains 13 residues. CDR1 is SGHNT and CDR2 is YYREEE in the germline V gene (reference sequence). The CDR3: CASSLPTNTEAFF. CDR3 DNA: TGTGCCAGCAGCTTGCCCACGAACACTGAAGCTTTCTTT.

The CDR3 loop is CASLLGPGTDTQYF. DNA for the CDR3: TGTGCCAGCCTCCTGGGTCCGGGCACAGATACGCAGTATTTT. The rearrangement links TRBV5-5 to TRBJ2-3; D uncertain. The CDR3 has 14 residues. Per the germline V gene, CDR1 is SGHKS and CDR2 is YYEKEE (reference sequence). Trimming pared 7 bases from V and 1 base from J, leaving 13 bases between.

A few counts support this clone. The chain is built from TRBV11-1 and TRBJ2-7; possibly TRBD1 for D (6 bases). Germline V gene lookup returns CDR1 SGHAT and CDR2 FQDESV (reference sequence). This CDR3 comprises 16 residues. V gave up 7 bases and J gave up 5 bases, with 24 bases separating them. CDR3 amino acids: CASTPTWAGASHEQYF. The CDR3 nucleotides are TGTGCCAGCACCCCCACCTGGGCAGGGGCAAGCCACGAGCAGTACTTC.

The genes are TRBV13 and TRBJ1-1; 7 bases fit TRBD1. The CDR3 runs to 17 residues. Germline V gene data show CDR1 as PRHDT and CDR2 as FYEKMQ (reference sequence). V was clipped by 5 bases and J by 1 base; unmatched bases: 13. This chain's CDR3 is CASSTHQGGLTNTEAFF. The CDR3 DNA is TGTGCCAGCAGCACACACCAGGGGGGGTTGACGAACACTGAAGCTTTCTTT.

CDR3 amino acids: CAISGVGGRGTEAFF. In DNA form, the CDR3 reads TGTGCCATCAGTGGAGTCGGGGGGCGCGGCACTGAAGCTTTCTTT. The chain links TRBV10-3 to TRBJ1-1; D is perhaps TRBD1 (6 bases). V was clipped by 4 bases and J by 4 bases, with 16 bases between them. The CDR3 runs to 15 residues. CDR1 ENHRY and CDR2 SYGVKD come from the germline V gene.

The chain combines TRBV30 with TRBJ2-1; TRBD1 matches 10 bases. CDR3 length: 16 amino acids. Unmatched junction bases numbered 10, after V lost 1 base and J lost 7 bases. Germline V gene sequence: CDR1 GTSNPN, CDR2 SVGIG (reference sequence). The CDR3 sequence is CAWSGQGAFPRNEQFF. In DNA, the CDR3 is TGTGCCTGGAGTGGACAGGGGGCATTCCCCAGGAATGAGCAGTTCTTC.

The chain links TRBV9 to TRBJ1-4, with D maybe TRBD1 (6 bases). The CDR3 extends over 14 amino acids. The V gene's germline CDR1 is SGDLS and CDR2 YYNGEE. V shed 0 bases and J shed 8 bases, with 11 bases lying between them. The CDR3: CASSVAWTDEKLFF. The CDR3 DNA sequence: TGTGCCAGCAGCGTAGCTTGGACAGACGAAAAACTGTTTTTT.

V usage is TRBV29-1 and J usage is TRBJ2-5; TRBD1 agrees at 9 bases. CDR1 SQVTM and CDR2 ANQGSEA come from the germline V gene. The CDR3 totals 17 residues. The trim removed 1 base at V and 2 bases at J, leaving 11 bases unmatched. As DNA, the CDR3 is TGCAGCGTTGAAGGACGCCGGGACAGGGTTGGGCAAGAGACCCAGTACTTC. Translated, it gives CSVEGRRDRVGQETQYF.

The sample holds one count of this clone. The chain links TRBV28 to TRBJ2-1; the match to TRBD1 covers 10 bases. V trimming: 6 bases; J trimming: 7 bases; junction bases outside the gene matches: 12. CDR1 MDHEN and CDR2 SYDVKM come from the germline V gene. This CDR3 comprises 16 residues. The CDR3 here is CASSSLDRGLMNEQFF. The CDR3 DNA reads TGTGCCAGCAGCTCGCTTGACAGGGGGCTGATGAATGAGCAGTTCTTC.

This clone was found a few times. V usage is TRBV11-2 and J usage is TRBJ2-7; D is ambiguous. The germline gives CDR1 SGHAT, CDR2 FQNNGV. CDR3 length: 12 residues. Trimming took 3 bases from V and 3 from J, leaving 6 bases between them. The chain's CDR3 is CASSFVSYEQYF. DNA for the CDR3: TGTGCCAGCAGCTTCGTCAGCTACGAGCAGTACTTC.

The chain combines TRBV7-2 with TRBJ2-5, with 9 bases aligning to TRBD2. CDR3 length equals 15 residues. Unmatched junction bases numbered 1, after V lost 1 base and J lost 1 base. Germline CDR1 SGHTA, CDR2 FQGNSA. CDR3 region: CASSLGGGGQETQYF. The CDR3 coding sequence is TGTGCCAGCAGCTTAGGCGGGGGGGGCCAAGAGACCCAGTACTTC.

For this clone: One end of the junction varies from germline; a read error may be responsible. The gene calls are TRBV10-2 and TRBJ2-3, with a tentative D call TRBD2 (5 bases). The CDR3 extends over 15 amino acids. Germline V gene sequence: CDR1 WSHSY, CDR2 SAAADI. CDR3 loop: CASSEFGLSTDTQYF. CDR3 in DNA: TGCGCCAGCAGCGAGTTTGGACTTTCCACAGATACGCAGTATTTT.

The gene calls are TRBV5-6 and TRBJ1-5, with D possibly matching TRBD1 (5 bases). This CDR3 spans 18 amino acids. V lost 0 bases to trimming and J lost 0 bases, with 16 bases between them. CDR1 is SGHDT and CDR2 is YYEEEE in the germline V gene. The CDR3 is CASSLARSGLVSNQPQHF. The CDR3 DNA reads TGTGCCAGCAGCTTGGCGAGGTCGGGACTCGTTAGCAATCAGCCCCAGCATTTT.

This clone has only one observation. CDR3 protein: CATSREGIRDTQYF. CDR3 bases: TGTGCCACCAGCAGAGAGGGGATCCGGGATACGCAGTATTTT. The chain is built from TRBV15 and TRBJ2-3, with D hard to call. CDR1 LNHNV and CDR2 YYDKDF come from the germline V gene (reference sequence). This CDR3 spans 14 amino acids. Trimming removed 0 bases from V and 6 bases from J, with 10 bases in between.